This TCR beta chain came from a study of T cells in Graves' hyperthyroidism and ophthalmopathy. The overall study: The initial diagnosis was the point when peripheral blood was collected, ahead of any treatment.

Study-level points and caveats: The model anticipated ophthalmopathy a median about six months pre-onset.

Template material for amplifying TCR beta CDR3 regions consisted of RNA transcripts. The HTBI set primed first-round TCR CDR3 RT-PCR. TCRdb used MiXCR to reprocess the multiplex PCR reads, holding one entry per CDR3 protein. The sample holds fewer than 500,000 distinct CDR3 sequences, 14% to 15% seen once. V lost 6 bases and J lost 9; bases outside the gene matches: 10. CDR1 is DFQATT, CDR2 SNEGSKA, per germline (reference sequence). This CDR3 is 15 amino acids long. Out of approximately 10 ml of fresh peripheral blood came the PBMCs. For this clonotype: Its antigen is as yet unknown.

Sample: blood. The source of this sequence is a man between 18 and 35 years old with Graves' ophthalmopathy. The V call is TRBV20-1, the J call TRBJ2-1; 14 nucleotides align to TRBD2. CDR3 residues: CSAHPGTSGRGEQFF. In nucleotides, the CDR3 is TGCAGTGCACACCCCGGGACTAGCGGGAGAGGTGAGCAGTTCTTC.